These T cell receptor beta chains were read from a single sample in a study of response to subunit inactivated influenza vaccine. TCRdb re-called the RT-PCR reads with MiXCR, one entry per CDR3 protein. In the table there are hundreds of thousands of distinct CDR3 sequences, 15% to 17% of which are singletons. Material: PBMCs from blood, obtained 11 to 12 days after vaccination. Receptors originate from a man aged 45-65 years who received an inactivated influenza vaccine. Each CDR3 is given with its conserved first and last residue. D genes are given only for firm matches. Size is omitted from some rows. Given values are once, few, many or a class for expanded clones.

D gene	V gene	clone size	J gene	CDR3 protein	CDR3 DNA
TRBD2	TRBV4-3	-	TRBJ2-1	CASSQGTSAFNEQFF	TGCGCCAGCAGCCAAGGGACTAGCGCTTTCAATGAGCAGTTCTTC
TRBD2	TRBV5-1	few	TRBJ2-3	CASRLSGGAPDTQYF	TGCGCCAGCCGCTTGAGCGGGGGGGCTCCAGATACGCAGTATTTT
-	TRBV3-1	few	TRBJ1-4	CASSPWGGFEKLFF	TGTGCCAGCAGCCCCTGGGGAGGCTTTGAAAAACTGTTTTTT
-	TRBV12-3/TRBV12-4	few	TRBJ2-5	CASSQTSYETQYF	TGTGCCAGCAGCCAGACTAGTTATGAGACCCAGTACTTC
-	TRBV25-1	few	TRBJ2-3	CASSTPGTDTQYF	TGTGCCAGCAGCACACCAGGCACAGATACGCAGTATTTT
-	TRBV9	-	TRBJ1-2	CASSPQVGVGGAGYGYTF	TGTGCCAGCAGCCCACAAGTGGGGGTCGGGGGGGCTGGCTATGGCTACACCTTC
TRBD2	TRBV5-1	few	TRBJ2-3	CASTSGRVTDTQYF	TGCGCTTCGACGTCAGGGAGGGTCACAGATACGCAGTATTTT
-	TRBV20-1	-	TRBJ1-5	CSARLGIFQPQHF	TGCAGTGCTAGATTAGGGATATTTCAGCCCCAGCATTTT
-	TRBV24-1	-	TRBJ1-2	CATSDREADFYGYTF	TGTGCCACCAGTGACCGGGAGGCGGATTTCTATGGCTACACCTTC
-	TRBV7-9	many	TRBJ1-2	CASSLPRRDGYTF	TGTGCCAGCAGCTTACCCCGAAGGGATGGCTACACCTTC
TRBD1	TRBV7-9	few	TRBJ1-4	CASSPGTGKSEKLFF	TGTGCCAGCAGCCCGGGGACAGGGAAAAGTGAAAAACTGTTTTTT
-	TRBV9	few	TRBJ1-3	CASSVDGTKSGNTIYF	TGTGCCAGCAGCGTAGATGGCACTAAGAGTGGAAACACCATATATTTT
TRBD1	TRBV12-3/TRBV12-4	few	TRBJ2-7	CASKITGDYEQYF	TGTGCCAGCAAAATCACAGGGGACTACGAGCAGTACTTC
TRBD1	TRBV12-3/TRBV12-4	-	TRBJ2-7	CASSNLGGREQYF	TGTGCCAGCAGTAACTTAGGGGGCCGCGAGCAGTACTTC
TRBD2	TRBV20-1	few	TRBJ2-3	CSARAISSGRIADTQYF	TGCAGTGCTAGAGCGATATCTAGCGGGAGAATCGCAGATACGCAGTATTTT
-	TRBV5-1	-	TRBJ1-1	CASSEYGYTEAFF	TGCGCCAGCAGTGAGTATGGATACACTGAAGCTTTCTTT